This is a list of T cell receptor beta chains from one sample in a study of T cells in Graves' hyperthyroidism and ophthalmopathy. TCRdb reprocessed the multiplex PCR reads with MiXCR, giving one entry per CDR3 protein. The table shows a few hundred thousand distinct CDR3 sequences, with less than 25% occurring only once. The sequenced material came from blood. The receptors here all came from a young man with Graves' hyperthyroidism. The CDR3 runs from the conserved cysteine through the conserved F or W. The D gene is left open where the match is weak. For some rows the clone size is stated as once, few or many, or as a class when expanded; others skip it.

d_call: TRBD1
j_call: TRBJ1-1
clone_size: .
v_call: TRBV20-1
cdr3_aa: CSARERTGGSEAFF
cdr3_nt: TGCAGTGCTAGAGAGAGGACAGGGGGCTCTGAAGCTTTCTTT

d_call: TRBD2
j_call: TRBJ2-7
clone_size: few
v_call: TRBV20-1
cdr3_aa: CSAQSGSYEQYF
cdr3_nt: TGCAGTGCACAGAGCGGGAGTTACGAGCAGTACTTC

d_call: .
j_call: TRBJ1-5
clone_size: many
v_call: TRBV5-1
cdr3_aa: CASSGQPNQPQHF
cdr3_nt: TGCGCCAGCAGCGGACAGCCTAATCAGCCCCAGCATTTT

d_call: .
j_call: TRBJ2-6
clone_size: many
v_call: TRBV20-1
cdr3_aa: CSAVGGAGANVLTF
cdr3_nt: TGCAGTGCTGTAGGAGGGGCTGGGGCCAACGTCCTGACTTTC

d_call: .
j_call: TRBJ1-1
clone_size: .
v_call: TRBV12-3/TRBV12-4
cdr3_aa: CASSQNGLGRGEAFF
cdr3_nt: TGTGCCAGCAGTCAAAACGGCCTCGGTAGGGGTGAAGCTTTCTTT

d_call: .
j_call: TRBJ2-7
clone_size: .
v_call: TRBV5-1
cdr3_aa: CASSPGPDRDEQYF
cdr3_nt: TGCGCCAGCAGCCCCGGGCCCGATAGGGACGAGCAGTACTTC

d_call: TRBD1
j_call: TRBJ1-1
clone_size: many
v_call: TRBV12-5
cdr3_aa: CASGLVRQGGTEAFF
cdr3_nt: TGTGCTAGTGGTTTGGTACGGCAGGGGGGCACTGAAGCTTTCTTT

d_call: TRBD2
j_call: TRBJ2-5
clone_size: .
v_call: TRBV6-5
cdr3_aa: CASSYLEMGGETQYF
cdr3_nt: TGTGCCAGCAGTTACCTCGAGATGGGGGGGGAGACCCAGTACTTC

d_call: TRBD2
j_call: TRBJ2-7
clone_size: once
v_call: TRBV3-1
cdr3_aa: CASSQDSLAGFYEQYF
cdr3_nt: TGTGCCAGCAGCCAAGATTCACTAGCGGGGTTCTACGAGCAGTACTTC

d_call: TRBD1
j_call: TRBJ2-3
clone_size: once
v_call: TRBV6-1
cdr3_aa: CASTPVQGALTDTQYF
cdr3_nt: TGTGCCAGCACCCCCGTGCAGGGGGCATTAACGGATACGCAGTATTTT

d_call: .
j_call: TRBJ1-1
clone_size: many
v_call: TRBV19
cdr3_aa: CASSSSGENTEAFF
cdr3_nt: TGTGCCAGTAGTAGCTCCGGGGAGAACACTGAAGCTTTCTTT

d_call: .
j_call: TRBJ2-7
clone_size: .
v_call: TRBV7-9
cdr3_aa: CASSLSLGGYYEQYF
cdr3_nt: TGTGCCAGCAGCTTATCTTTGGGGGGATACTACGAGCAGTACTTC

d_call: TRBD1
j_call: TRBJ1-6
clone_size: few
v_call: TRBV27
cdr3_aa: CASNQGAGSPLHF
cdr3_nt: TGTGCCAGCAACCAGGGGGCTGGTTCACCCCTCCACTTT

d_call: .
j_call: TRBJ2-2
clone_size: many
v_call: TRBV12-3/TRBV12-4
cdr3_aa: CASNQRTTGELFF
cdr3_nt: TGTGCCAGCAATCAGCGGACCACCGGGGAGCTGTTTTTT

d_call: .
j_call: TRBJ2-6
clone_size: few
v_call: TRBV3-1
cdr3_aa: CASSDVRQPFSGANVLTF
cdr3_nt: TGTGCCAGCAGCGACGTAAGACAGCCCTTCTCTGGGGCCAACGTCCTGACTTTC

d_call: TRBD1
j_call: TRBJ2-5
clone_size: many
v_call: TRBV13
cdr3_aa: CASSSRGTGVPETQYF
cdr3_nt: TGTGCCAGCAGCTCGCGAGGGACAGGGGTTCCAGAGACCCAGTACTTC

d_call: .
j_call: TRBJ1-5
clone_size: many
v_call: TRBV19
cdr3_aa: CASRSRESNQPQHF
cdr3_nt: TGTGCCAGTAGGAGCAGGGAGAGCAATCAGCCCCAGCATTTT

d_call: .
j_call: TRBJ1-1
clone_size: many
v_call: TRBV2
cdr3_aa: CASSYNHGAEAFF
cdr3_nt: TGTGCCAGCAGTTATAATCACGGGGCTGAAGCTTTCTTT

d_call: TRBD2
j_call: TRBJ2-3
clone_size: many
v_call: TRBV6-1
cdr3_aa: CASKLAGYTDTQYF
cdr3_nt: TGTGCCAGCAAACTAGCGGGGTACACAGATACGCAGTATTTT

d_call: .
j_call: TRBJ1-1
clone_size: .
v_call: TRBV6-2/TRBV6-3
cdr3_aa: CASSYGGTGYAVTEAFF
cdr3_nt: TGTGCCAGCAGTTACGGCGGTACAGGGTACGCGGTCACTGAAGCTTTCTTT

d_call: .
j_call: TRBJ2-7
clone_size: .
v_call: TRBV12-3/TRBV12-4
cdr3_aa: CASSLNRRYEQYF
cdr3_nt: TGTGCCAGCAGTTTAAACCGTCGGTACGAGCAGTACTTC

d_call: .
j_call: TRBJ1-2
clone_size: many
v_call: TRBV30
cdr3_aa: CAWIRAVVGNGYTF
cdr3_nt: TGTGCCTGGATCCGTGCCGTAGTGGGGAATGGCTACACCTTC

d_call: .
j_call: TRBJ1-1
clone_size: .
v_call: TRBV29-1
cdr3_aa: CSVEPHGGKDTEAFF
cdr3_nt: TGCAGCGTTGAACCGCACGGAGGGAAGGACACTGAAGCTTTCTTT

d_call: .
j_call: TRBJ2-7
clone_size: .
v_call: TRBV30
cdr3_aa: CAAQPLTGRSYEQYF
cdr3_nt: TGTGCTGCCCAGCCCCTAACAGGGAGATCCTACGAGCAGTACTTC

d_call: .
j_call: TRBJ2-5
clone_size: many
v_call: TRBV7-9
cdr3_aa: CASSLEAGQETQYF
cdr3_nt: TGTGCCAGCAGCTTAGAGGCAGGACAAGAGACCCAGTACTTC

d_call: .
j_call: TRBJ1-2
clone_size: .
v_call: TRBV12-3/TRBV12-4
cdr3_aa: CASSPGRRYGYTF
cdr3_nt: TGTGCCAGCAGCCCGGGACGGCGCTATGGCTACACCTTC

d_call: TRBD2
j_call: TRBJ2-5
clone_size: few
v_call: TRBV4-1
cdr3_aa: CASSQGRGGLKETQYF
cdr3_nt: TGCGCCAGCAGCCAGGGGCGGGGGGGCCTTAAAGAGACCCAGTACTTC

d_call: TRBD1
j_call: TRBJ2-5
clone_size: many
v_call: TRBV28
cdr3_aa: CASSLGDRGLETQYF
cdr3_nt: TGTGCCAGCAGTTTGGGGGACAGGGGGCTGGAGACCCAGTACTTC